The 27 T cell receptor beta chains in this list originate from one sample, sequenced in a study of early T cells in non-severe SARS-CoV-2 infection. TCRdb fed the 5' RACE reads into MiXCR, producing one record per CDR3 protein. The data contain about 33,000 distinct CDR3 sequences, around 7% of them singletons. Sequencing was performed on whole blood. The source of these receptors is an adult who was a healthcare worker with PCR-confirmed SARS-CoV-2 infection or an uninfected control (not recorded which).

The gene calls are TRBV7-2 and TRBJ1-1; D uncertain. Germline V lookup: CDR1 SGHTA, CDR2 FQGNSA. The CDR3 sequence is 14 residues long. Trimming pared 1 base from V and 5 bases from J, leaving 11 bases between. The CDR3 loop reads CASSLGPGGTEAFF. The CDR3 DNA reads TGTGCCAGCAGCTTAGGGCCGGGAGGGACTGAAGCTTTCTTT.

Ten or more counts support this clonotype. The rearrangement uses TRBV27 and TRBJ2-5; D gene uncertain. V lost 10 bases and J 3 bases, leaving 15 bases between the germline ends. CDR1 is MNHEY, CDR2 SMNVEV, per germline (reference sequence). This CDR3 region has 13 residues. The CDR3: CATSTVGEETQYF. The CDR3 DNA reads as TGTGCCACCTCAACAGTGGGTGAAGAGACCCAGTACTTC.

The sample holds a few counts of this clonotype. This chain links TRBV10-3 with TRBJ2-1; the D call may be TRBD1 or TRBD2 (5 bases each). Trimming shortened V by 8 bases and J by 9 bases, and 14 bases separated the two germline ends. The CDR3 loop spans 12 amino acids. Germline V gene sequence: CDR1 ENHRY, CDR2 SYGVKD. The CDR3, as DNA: TGTGCCATCCGACGCCGGGACGCTGAGCAGTTCTTC. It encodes CAIRRRDAEQFF.

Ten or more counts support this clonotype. CDR3 residues: CASGGLNEKLFF. CDR3 coding DNA: TGTGCCAGCGGAGGCCTCAATGAAAAACTGTTTTTT. J is TRBJ1-4 and V is TRBV12-3 or TRBV12-4; the D is unclear. Trimming removed 8 bases at V and 5 bases at J, with 9 bases between. The length of the CDR3 is 12 residues.

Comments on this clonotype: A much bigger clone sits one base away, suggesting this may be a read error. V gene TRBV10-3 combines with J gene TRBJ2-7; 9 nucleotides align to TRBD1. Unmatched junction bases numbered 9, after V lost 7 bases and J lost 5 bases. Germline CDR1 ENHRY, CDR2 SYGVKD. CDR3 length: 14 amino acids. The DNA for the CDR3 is TGTGCCATCATGTCGGGACAGGGCCCCGACGAGCAGTACTTC. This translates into CAIMSGQGPDEQYF.

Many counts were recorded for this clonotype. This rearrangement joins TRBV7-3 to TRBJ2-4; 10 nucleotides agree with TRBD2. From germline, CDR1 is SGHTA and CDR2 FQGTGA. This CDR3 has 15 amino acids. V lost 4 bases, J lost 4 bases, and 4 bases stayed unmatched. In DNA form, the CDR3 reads TGTGCCAGCAGCTCGCCGACTAGCGGGAAAAACATTCAGTACTTC. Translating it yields CASSSPTSGKNIQYF. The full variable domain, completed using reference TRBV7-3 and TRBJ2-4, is GAGVSQTPSNKVTEKGKYVELRCDPISGHTALYWYRQSLGQGPEFLIYFQGTGAADDSGLPNDRFFAVRPEGSVSTLKIQRTERGDSAVYLCASSSPTSGKNIQYFGAGTRLSVL.

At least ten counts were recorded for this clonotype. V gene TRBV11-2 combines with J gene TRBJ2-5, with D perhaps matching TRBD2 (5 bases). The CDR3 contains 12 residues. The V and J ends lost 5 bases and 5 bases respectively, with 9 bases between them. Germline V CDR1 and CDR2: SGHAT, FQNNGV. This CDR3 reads CASSAGGETQYF. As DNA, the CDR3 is TGTGCCAGCAGCGCCGGCGGGGAGACCCAGTACTTC.

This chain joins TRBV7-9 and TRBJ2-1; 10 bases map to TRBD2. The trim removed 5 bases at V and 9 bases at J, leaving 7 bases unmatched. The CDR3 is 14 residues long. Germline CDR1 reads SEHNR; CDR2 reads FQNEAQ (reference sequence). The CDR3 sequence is CASSHSGRYGEQFF. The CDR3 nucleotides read TGTGCCAGCAGCCATAGCGGGAGGTACGGTGAGCAGTTCTTC.

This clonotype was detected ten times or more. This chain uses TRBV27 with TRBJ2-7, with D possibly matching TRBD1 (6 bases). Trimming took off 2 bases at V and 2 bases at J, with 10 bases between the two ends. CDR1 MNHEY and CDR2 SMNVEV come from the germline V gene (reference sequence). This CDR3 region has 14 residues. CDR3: CASSLTRGTYEQYF. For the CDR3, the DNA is TGTGCCAGCAGTTTAACCAGGGGAACCTACGAGCAGTACTTC.

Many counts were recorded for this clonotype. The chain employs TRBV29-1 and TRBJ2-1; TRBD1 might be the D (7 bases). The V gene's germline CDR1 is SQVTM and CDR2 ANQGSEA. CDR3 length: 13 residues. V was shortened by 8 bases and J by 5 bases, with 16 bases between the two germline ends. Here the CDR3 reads CSSWQGGHNEQFF. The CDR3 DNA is TGCAGCTCTTGGCAGGGGGGTCACAATGAGCAGTTCTTC.

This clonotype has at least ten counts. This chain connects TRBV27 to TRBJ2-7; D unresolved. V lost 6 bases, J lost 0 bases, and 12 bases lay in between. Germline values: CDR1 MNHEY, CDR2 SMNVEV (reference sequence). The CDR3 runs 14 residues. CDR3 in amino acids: CASRIGVSSYEQYF. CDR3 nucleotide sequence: TGTGCCAGCAGAATTGGGGTGAGCTCCTACGAGCAGTACTTC.

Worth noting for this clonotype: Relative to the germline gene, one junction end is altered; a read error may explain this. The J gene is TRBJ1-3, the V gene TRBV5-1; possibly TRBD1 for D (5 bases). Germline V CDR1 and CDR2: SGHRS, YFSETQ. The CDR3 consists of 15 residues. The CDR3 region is CASSTGTVSENTIYF. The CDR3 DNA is TGCGCCAGCAGCACCGGGACGGTCTCTGAAAACACCATATATTTT.

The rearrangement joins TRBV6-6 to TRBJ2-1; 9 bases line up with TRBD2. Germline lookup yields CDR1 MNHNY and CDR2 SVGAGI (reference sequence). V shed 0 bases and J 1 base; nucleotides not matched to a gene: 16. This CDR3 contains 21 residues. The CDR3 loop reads CASSYSGPAGGRPTSYNEQFF. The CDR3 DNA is TGTGCCAGCAGTTACTCGGGGCCAGCGGGAGGTCGCCCAACATCCTACAATGAGCAGTTCTTC.

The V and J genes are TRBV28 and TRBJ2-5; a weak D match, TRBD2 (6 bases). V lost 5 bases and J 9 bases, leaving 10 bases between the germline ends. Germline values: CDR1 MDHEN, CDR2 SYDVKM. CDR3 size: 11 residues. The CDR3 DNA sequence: TGTGCCAGCAGTCCGCGGAGGGCCCAGTACTTC. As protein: CASSPRRAQYF.

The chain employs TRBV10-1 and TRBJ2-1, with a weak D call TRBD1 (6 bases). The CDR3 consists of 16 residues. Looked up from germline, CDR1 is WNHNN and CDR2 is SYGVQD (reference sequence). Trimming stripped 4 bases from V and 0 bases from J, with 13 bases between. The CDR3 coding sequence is TGCGCCAGCAGTGGAGGACAGACGAGCTCCTACAATGAGCAGTTCTTC. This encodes CASSGGQTSSYNEQFF.

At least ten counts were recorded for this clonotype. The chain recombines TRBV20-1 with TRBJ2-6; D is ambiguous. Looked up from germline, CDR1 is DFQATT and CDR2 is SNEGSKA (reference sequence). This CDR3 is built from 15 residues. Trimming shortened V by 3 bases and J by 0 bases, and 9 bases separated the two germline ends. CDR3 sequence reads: CSASGTYSGANVLTF. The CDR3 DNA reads TGCAGTGCTAGTGGCACATACTCTGGGGCCAACGTCCTGACTTTC.

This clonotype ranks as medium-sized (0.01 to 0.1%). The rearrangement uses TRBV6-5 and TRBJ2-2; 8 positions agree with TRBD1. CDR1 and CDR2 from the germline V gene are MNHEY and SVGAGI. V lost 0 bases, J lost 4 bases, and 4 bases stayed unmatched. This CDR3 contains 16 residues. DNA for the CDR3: TGTGCCAGCAGTTACTCGACAGGGGTTGCCACCGGGGAGCTGTTTTTT. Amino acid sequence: CASSYSTGVATGELFF.

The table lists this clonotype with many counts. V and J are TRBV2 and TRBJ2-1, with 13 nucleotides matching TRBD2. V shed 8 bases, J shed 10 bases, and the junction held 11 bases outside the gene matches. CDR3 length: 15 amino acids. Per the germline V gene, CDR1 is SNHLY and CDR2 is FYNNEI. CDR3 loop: CASVRTSGSLREQFF. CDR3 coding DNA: TGTGCCAGCGTCAGGACTAGCGGGAGCCTTAGGGAGCAGTTCTTC. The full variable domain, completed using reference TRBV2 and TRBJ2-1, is EPEVTQTPSHQVTQMGQEVILRCVPISNHLYFYWYRQILGQKVEFLVSFYNNEISEKSEIFDDQFSVERPDGSNFTLKIRSTKLEDSAMYFCASVRTSGSLREQFFGPGTRLTVL.

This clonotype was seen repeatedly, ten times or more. The CDR3 here is CASSNLIWFPYNEQFF. The CDR3 bases are TGTGCCAGCAGCAACTTAATATGGTTCCCCTACAATGAGCAGTTCTTC. The genes are TRBV5-4 and TRBJ2-1; D not certain. The CDR3 spans 16 residues. From germline, CDR1 is SGHNT and CDR2 YYREEE (reference sequence). Between the trimmed V and J ends, which lost 4 bases and 2 bases, there was a span of 16 bases.

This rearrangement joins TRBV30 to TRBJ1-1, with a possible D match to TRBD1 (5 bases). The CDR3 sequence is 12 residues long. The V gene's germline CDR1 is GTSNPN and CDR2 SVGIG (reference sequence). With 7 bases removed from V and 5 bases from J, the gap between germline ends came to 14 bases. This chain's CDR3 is CASSGDGTEAFF. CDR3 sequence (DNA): TGTGCCTCCTCGGGGGACGGGACTGAAGCTTTCTTT.

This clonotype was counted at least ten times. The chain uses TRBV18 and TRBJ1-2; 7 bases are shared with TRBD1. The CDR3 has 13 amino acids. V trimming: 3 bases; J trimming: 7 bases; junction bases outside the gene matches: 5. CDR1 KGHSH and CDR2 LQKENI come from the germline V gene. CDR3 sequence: CASSPQDRAGYTF. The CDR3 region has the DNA TGTGCCAGCTCACCCCAAGACAGGGCTGGCTACACCTTC.

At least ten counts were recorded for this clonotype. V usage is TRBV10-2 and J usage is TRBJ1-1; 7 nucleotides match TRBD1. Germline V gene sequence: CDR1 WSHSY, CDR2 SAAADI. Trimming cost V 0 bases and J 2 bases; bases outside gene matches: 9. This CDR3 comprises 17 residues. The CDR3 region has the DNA TGCGCCAGCAGTGAGTCGACCGGGACAGCGTCAAACACTGAAGCTTTCTTT. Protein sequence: CASSESTGTASNTEAFF.

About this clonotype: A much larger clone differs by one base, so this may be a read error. This chain's CDR3 is CASSLVPLGEQYF. The DNA of the CDR3 is TGTGCCAGCAGCCTAGTCCCGCTGGGCGAGCAGTACTTC. The V call is TRBV11-2, the J call TRBJ2-7; D is unresolved. This CDR3 spans 13 amino acids. Trimming stripped 5 bases from V and 6 bases from J, with 14 bases between. The germline gives CDR1 SGHAT, CDR2 FQNNGV.

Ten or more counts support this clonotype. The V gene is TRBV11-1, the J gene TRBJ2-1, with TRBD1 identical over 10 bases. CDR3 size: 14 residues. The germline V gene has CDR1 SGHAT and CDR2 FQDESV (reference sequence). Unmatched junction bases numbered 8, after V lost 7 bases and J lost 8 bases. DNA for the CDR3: TGTGCCAGCAAAGACAGGGGGCTTGAAGATGAGCAGTTCTTC. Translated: CASKDRGLEDEQFF.

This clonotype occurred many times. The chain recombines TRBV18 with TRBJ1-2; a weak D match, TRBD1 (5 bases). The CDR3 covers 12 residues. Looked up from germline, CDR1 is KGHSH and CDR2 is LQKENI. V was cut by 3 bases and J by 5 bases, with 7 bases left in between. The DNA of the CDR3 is TGTGCCAGCTCACCCCCAGGGTATGGCTACACCTTC. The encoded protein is CASSPPGYGYTF.

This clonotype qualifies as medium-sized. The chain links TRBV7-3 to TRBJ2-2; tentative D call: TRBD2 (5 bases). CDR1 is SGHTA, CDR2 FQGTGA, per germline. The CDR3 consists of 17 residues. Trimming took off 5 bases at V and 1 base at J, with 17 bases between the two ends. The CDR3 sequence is CASSPRRANVNTGELFF. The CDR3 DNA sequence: TGTGCCAGCAGCCCGCGGCGGGCCAATGTGAACACCGGGGAGCTGTTTTTT.

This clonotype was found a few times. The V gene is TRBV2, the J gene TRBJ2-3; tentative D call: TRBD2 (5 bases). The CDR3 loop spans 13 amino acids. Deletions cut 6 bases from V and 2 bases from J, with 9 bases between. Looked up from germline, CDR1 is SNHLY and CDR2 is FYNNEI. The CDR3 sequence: CASRTIATDTQYF. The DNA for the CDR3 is TGTGCCAGCAGGACTATTGCCACAGATACGCAGTATTTT.